A single sample is the source of the 6 T cell receptor beta chains below, sequenced in a study of OX40 agonist ivuxolimab in advanced cancers. Method: immunoSEQ multiplex PCR; TCRdb's copy keeps in-frame clones and lacks some. Of some 150,000 clones in the sample, just over 90% were seen once. The specimen comprised CD4+ or CD8+ T cells sorted from blood, sampled in a trial of the OX40 agonist ivuxolimab. The receptors originated from an adult with an advanced solid tumor such as melanoma, head and neck, liver or kidney cancer.

This clone came up a few times. The chain has TRBV7-9 and TRBJ2-2, with a weak D call TRBD2 (5 bases). The germline V gene has CDR1 SEHNR and CDR2 FQNEAQ (reference sequence). The CDR3 consists of 17 residues. The CDR3, as DNA: TGTGCGGCGAAGGTCGGACTCATAATCACGAACACCGGGGAGCTGTTTTTT. Amino acids: CAAKVGLIITNTGELFF.

The chain links TRBV4-1 to TRBJ1-2, with D unclear. CDR3 size: 15 residues. Trimming stripped 1 base from V and 3 bases from J, with 12 bases between. The germline CDR1 and CDR2 sequences are MGHRA and YSYEKL. The CDR3 region is CASSQGGQRHYGYTF. The CDR3 bases are TGCGCCAGCAGCCAAGGTGGTCAGCGACACTATGGCTACACCTTC.

CDR3 sequence reads: CASSSFQGAREKLFF. In nucleotides, the CDR3 is TGTGCCAGCAGCAGCTTCCAGGGGGCTAGGGAAAAACTGTTTTTT. The V and J genes are TRBV5-6 and TRBJ1-4; 8 bases fit TRBD1. Germline loops: CDR1 SGHDT, CDR2 YYEEEE. This CDR3 has 15 residues. The V segment lost 4 bases and the J segment 8 bases; nucleotides outside the gene matches: 10. The entire variable domain, with the rest obtained from reference TRBV5-6 and TRBJ1-4, is as follows: DAGVTQSPTHLIKTRGQQVTLRCSPKSGHDTVSWYQQALGQGPQFIFQYYEEEERQRGNFPDRFSGHQFPNYSSELNVNALLLGDSALYLCASSSFQGAREKLFFGSGTQLSVL.

The rearrangement links TRBV7-9 to TRBJ1-5; perhaps TRBD1 as D (6 bases). The CDR3 consists of 15 residues. Germline V gene sequence: CDR1 SEHNR, CDR2 FQNEAQ (reference sequence). Trimming left V 2 bases short and J 4 bases short, with 12 bases between. CDR3 region: CASSLSGHPNQPQHF. The CDR3 DNA follows: TGTGCCAGCAGCTTATCGGGACACCCAAATCAGCCCCAGCATTTT.

V gene TRBV4-1 combines with J gene TRBJ2-2, with 8 bases fitting TRBD2. There are 19 residues in the CDR3. Germline V lookup: CDR1 MGHRA, CDR2 YSYEKL. Trimming at V came to 4 bases and at J to 2 bases, leaving 15 bases not matched to a gene. CDR3 nucleotide sequence: TGCGCCAGCAGCCCCCTTGGACTAGCAGCCGGAAGTAACACCGGGGAGCTGTTTTTT. It encodes CASSPLGLAAGSNTGELFF.

The CDR3 nucleotides are TGTGCCAGCAGTGCGAGGTGGTCCAGCCGGCACGAGCAGTACTTC. It translates to CASSARWSSRHEQYF. The rearrangement joins TRBV2 to TRBJ2-7; D gene uncertain. Germline V gene lookup returns CDR1 SNHLY and CDR2 FYNNEI. V lost 4 bases and J 5 bases, leaving 18 bases between the germline ends. The CDR3 contains 15 residues.